Below are 10 T cell receptor beta chains sequenced from a single sample in a study of ipilimumab plus nivolumab after autologous stem cell transplantation (dated by TCRdb to the early 2020s). The library was made by the immunoSEQ multiplex PCR assay. Entries here come from immuneACCESS through TCRdb and include only in-frame sequences with V and J called. Some clones fail to appear in such tables; in the studies checked, an unresolved V gene covers under half of the shortfall, and the cause of the remainder is unknown. Here the sample has under 4,000 clones; roughly nine tenths occur a single time. Of the sample, 23% is held by the ten largest clones. The specimen comprised PBMCs, sampled in a trial of ipilimumab plus nivolumab as post-transplant consolidation. These receptors all stem from a male donor with multiple myeloma.

The chain recombines TRBV28 with TRBJ1-1; D is ambiguous. Germline CDR1 is MDHEN and CDR2 is SYDVKM. Trimming cost V 1 base and J 0 bases, with 15 bases left between them. This CDR3 comprises 17 residues. The CDR3 coding sequence is TGTGCCAGCAGTTTATTCTTACCCAAACCTATGAACACTGAAGCTTTCTTT. It codes for CASSLFLPKPMNTEAFF.

The chain uses TRBV30 and TRBJ2-2; tentative D call: TRBD2 (6 bases). Per the germline V gene, CDR1 is GTSNPN and CDR2 is SVGIG (reference sequence). The V gene lost 2 bases and the J gene lost 3 bases, with 13 bases spanning the gap. The CDR3 length is 15 residues. The CDR3 loop is CAWSRGLADTGELFF. The CDR3, as DNA: TGTGCCTGGAGTAGGGGACTGGCTGACACCGGGGAGCTGTTTTTT.

The chain employs TRBV10-3 and TRBJ2-3, with 10 bases identical to TRBD1. V lost 6 bases and J lost 3; bases outside the gene matches: 6. The V gene's germline CDR1 is ENHRY and CDR2 SYGVKD. The CDR3 extends over 15 amino acids. DNA of the CDR3: TGTGCCATCAGAGAAGACAGGGGGCGAACAGATACGCAGTATTTT. Its protein product is CAIREDRGRTDTQYF.

The rearrangement uses TRBV7-9 and TRBJ1-1, with D possibly matching TRBD1 (6 bases). V was clipped by 7 bases and J by 2 bases, with 8 bases between them. Looked up from germline, CDR1 is SEHNR and CDR2 is FQNEAQ (reference sequence). The CDR3 spans 12 residues. The CDR3 DNA follows: TGTGCCAGCACGGGACAAAACACTGAAGCTTTCTTT. It specifies CASTGQNTEAFF.

The chain couples TRBV5-5 to TRBJ2-2; TRBD2 matches at 13 bases. After removal of 3 bases from V and 6 bases from J, the junction contained 5 bases not matched to a gene. The CDR3 covers 16 residues. CDR1 and CDR2 (germline): SGHKS, YYEKEE (reference sequence). The CDR3 DNA reads as TGTGCCAGCAGCTCCCGGACTAGCGGGAGTGCCGGGGAGCTGTTTTTT. Translating gives CASSSRTSGSAGELFF.

The table lists this clone with a few counts. The V call is TRBV4-1, the J call TRBJ2-7, with a possible D match to TRBD2 (5 bases). V was cut by 0 bases and J by 2 bases, with 11 bases left in between. The CDR3 covers 15 residues. Germline CDR1 is MGHRA and CDR2 is YSYEKL. CDR3 sequence reads: CASSQEAARPYEQYF. CDR3 nucleotides: TGCGCCAGCAGCCAAGAAGCGGCGAGGCCCTACGAGCAGTACTTC.

This clone was observed once. The CDR3 reads CASSFSPTYEQYF. As DNA, the CDR3 is TGTGCCAGCAGTTTTTCCCCTACGTACGAGCAGTACTTC. The chain couples TRBV28 to TRBJ2-7; D remains unclear. V was trimmed by 3 bases and J by 4 bases, leaving 10 bases between them. CDR1 and CDR2 (germline): MDHEN, SYDVKM. This CDR3 is 13 amino acids long.

The gene calls are TRBV19 and TRBJ1-5; TRBD1 agrees at 8 bases. The length of the CDR3 is 17 residues. Losses at the gene ends were 6 bases for V and 6 bases for J; bases not matched to a gene: 16. Germline loops: CDR1 LNHDA, CDR2 SQIVND (reference sequence). The CDR3: CASSRTAGTGLGQPQHF. The CDR3 DNA is TGTGCCAGTAGCCGCACTGCCGGGACAGGTTTAGGTCAGCCCCAGCATTTT.

V and J are TRBV7-2 and TRBJ1-5; D might be TRBD1 (5 bases). V lost 1 base and J 7 bases, leaving 8 bases between the germline ends. The CDR3 totals 13 residues. Germline V gives CDR1 SGHTA, CDR2 FQGNSA. The CDR3 is CASSLEGKQPQHF. The CDR3 region has the DNA TGTGCCAGCAGCTTAGAGGGGAAACAGCCCCAGCATTTT.

This clone was recorded only once. The rearrangement uses TRBV19 and TRBJ2-7; possibly TRBD1 for D (6 bases). The V and J ends lost 9 bases and 3 bases respectively, with 15 bases between them. Germline V gives CDR1 LNHDA, CDR2 SQIVND (reference sequence). The CDR3 covers 13 residues. The CDR3 loop reads CASSQDRLYEQYF. For the CDR3, the DNA is TGTGCCAGCTCCCAGGACAGACTCTACGAGCAGTACTTC.